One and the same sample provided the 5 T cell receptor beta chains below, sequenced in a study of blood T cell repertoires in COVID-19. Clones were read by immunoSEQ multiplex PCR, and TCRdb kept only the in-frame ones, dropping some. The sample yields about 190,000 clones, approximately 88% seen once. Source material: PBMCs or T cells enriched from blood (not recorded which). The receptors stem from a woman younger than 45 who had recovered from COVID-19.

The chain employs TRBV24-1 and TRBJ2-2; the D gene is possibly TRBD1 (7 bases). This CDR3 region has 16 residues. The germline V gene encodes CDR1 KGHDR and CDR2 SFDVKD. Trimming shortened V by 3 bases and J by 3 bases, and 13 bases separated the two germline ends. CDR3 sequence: CATSDLSRGDTGELFF. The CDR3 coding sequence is TGTGCCACCAGTGATCTTAGCAGGGGGGACACCGGGGAGCTGTTTTTT.

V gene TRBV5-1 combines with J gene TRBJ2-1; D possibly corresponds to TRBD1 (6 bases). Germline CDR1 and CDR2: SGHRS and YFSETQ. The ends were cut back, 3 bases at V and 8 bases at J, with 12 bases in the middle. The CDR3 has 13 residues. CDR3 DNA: TGCGCCAGCAGCTCCCTCCGACAGGATGAGCAGTTCTTC. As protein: CASSSLRQDEQFF.

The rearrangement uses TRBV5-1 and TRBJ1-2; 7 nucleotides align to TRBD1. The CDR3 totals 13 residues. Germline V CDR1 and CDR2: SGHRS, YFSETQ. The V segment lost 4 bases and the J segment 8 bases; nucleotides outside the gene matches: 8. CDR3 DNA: TGCGCCAGCAGCACCCCTCAGGGGGAAGGCTACACCTTC. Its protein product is CASSTPQGEGYTF.

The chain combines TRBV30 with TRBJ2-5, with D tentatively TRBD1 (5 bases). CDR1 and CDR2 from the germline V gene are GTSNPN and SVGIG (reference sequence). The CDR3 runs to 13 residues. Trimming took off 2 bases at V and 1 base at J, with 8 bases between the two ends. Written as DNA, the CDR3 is TGTGCCTGGAGTAGGGGCCTCCAAGAGACCCAGTACTTC. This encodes CAWSRGLQETQYF.

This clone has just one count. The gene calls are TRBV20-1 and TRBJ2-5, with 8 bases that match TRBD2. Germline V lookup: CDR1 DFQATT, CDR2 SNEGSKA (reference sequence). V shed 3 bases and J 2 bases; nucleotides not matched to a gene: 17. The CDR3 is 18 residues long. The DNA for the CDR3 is TGCAGTGCTAGTCCGGGCGGGGGGTTGTCCCAAGTTCAAGAGACCCAGTACTTC. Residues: CSASPGGGLSQVQETQYF.